The rows below give T cell receptor beta chains drawn from one sample of a study of shared clonotypes between healthy human individuals. Here immunoSEQ multiplex PCR was the method, and the copy in TCRdb shows in-frame clones only, minus some. The sample carries around 2.5 million clones, over 85% recorded once. Sequenced: naive CD4+ T cells from PBMCs. These receptors originate from a man younger than 30 in good health. Some clones in this sample may be carry-over from other donors' samples. Both conserved end residues are part of each CDR3. A D gene is named only where the DNA matches it firmly. Only part of the rows carry a size: once, few, many, or a class if the clone is expanded.

abundance	v_gene	d_gene	j_gene	CDR3nt	CDR3aa
-	TRBV7-3	-	TRBJ1-1	TGTGCCAGCAGCTTAACTGGGGGGGCAAACTCCGAAGCTTTCTTT	CASSLTGGANSEAFF
-	TRBV6-1	TRBD2	TRBJ2-2	TGTGCCAGCAGTGAAGTTTGGGGGGGAGGGGCCGGGGAGCTGTTTTTT	CASSEVWGGGAGELFF
-	TRBV27	TRBD1	TRBJ1-5	TGTGCCAGCAGTTTACGGGATCCAGGGGGCGCGACGAGGGAGCCCCAGCATTTT	CASSLRDPGGATREPQHF
-	TRBV27	-	TRBJ1-5	TGTGCCAGCAGGGCCCTCGGATTGGGCCAGCCCCAGCATTTT	CASRALGLGQPQHF
-	TRBV5-1	-	TRBJ2-3	TGCGCCAGCAGCTTAACACTGGTAACTAGCACAGATACGCAGTATTTT	CASSLTLVTSTDTQYF
-	TRBV27	-	TRBJ2-1	TGTGCCAGCAGGATTGGGGAGCAGTTCTTC	CASRIGEQFF
-	TRBV15	TRBD2	TRBJ2-1	TGTGCCACCAGCACATTAGCGGGAGGAACGACTAGCTCCTACAATGAGCAGTTCTTC	CATSTLAGGTTSSYNEQFF
once	TRBV19	TRBD1	TRBJ2-2	TGTGCCAGCCTCGACAGGGGACGCACCGGGGAGCTGTTTTTT	CASLDRGRTGELFF
-	TRBV5-1	TRBD2	TRBJ2-1	TGCGCCAGCAGCTTTACTAGCGGGGAACTCCAGGAGCAGTTCTTC	CASSFTSGELQEQFF
-	TRBV6-6	-	TRBJ2-6	TGTGCCAGCACTTACCGAGGGGTTGGGGCCAACGTCCTGACTTTC	CASTYRGVGANVLTF
-	TRBV6-1	-	TRBJ1-2	TGTGCCAGCAGTGAATCGCCGGGACTGAACTATGGCTACACCTTC	CASSESPGLNYGYTF
-	TRBV5-1	-	TRBJ1-2	TGCGCCAGCAGCTTGGGAATCAGGCAGGGGTACACCTTC	CASSLGIRQGYTF
-	TRBV5-4	TRBD1	TRBJ2-5	TGTGCCAGCAGCCCCACAGGGGAGAACCAAGAGACCCAGTACTTC	CASSPTGENQETQYF
-	TRBV7-3	-	TRBJ1-4	TGTGCCAGCAGCCCTGCCCGGGATAATTTTGAAAAACTGTTTTTT	CASSPARDNFEKLFF
-	TRBV7-3	-	TRBJ2-2	TGTGCCAGCAGCCCGGTGAAGGTGGGGCACAACACCGGGGAGCTGTTTTTT	CASSPVKVGHNTGELFF
once	TRBV10-3	-	TRBJ2-7	TGTGCCATCAGGCTTACAGGGTCCTCCTACGAGCAGTACTTC	CAIRLTGSSYEQYF
-	TRBV5-4	TRBD1	TRBJ1-2	TGTGCCAGCAGCCGACTCGACAGGGAGGACTATGGCTACACCTTC	CASSRLDREDYGYTF
-	TRBV7-9	-	TRBJ1-2	TGTGCCAGCAGCCCCTACGGTAGTGGCTATGGCTACACCTTC	CASSPYGSGYGYTF
-	TRBV7-9	-	TRBJ2-7	TGTGCCAGCAGCCGCGGACACGCGGCCGACTACGAGCAGTACTTC	CASSRGHAADYEQYF
-	TRBV25-1	-	TRBJ1-1	TGTGCCAGCAGTGAAGGGGCGGGGAACACTGAAGCTTTCTTT	CASSEGAGNTEAFF
-	TRBV5-1	-	TRBJ2-1	TGCGCCAGCAGCTTGGATTCCGGAGGCGAGCAGTTCTTC	CASSLDSGGEQFF
-	TRBV27	TRBD1	TRBJ2-7	TGTGCCAGCAGTTACTTTCCGACAGGGGCCGAAGCCTACGAGCAGTACTTC	CASSYFPTGAEAYEQYF
few	TRBV29-1	-	TRBJ1-2	TGCAGCGTTGGGATGATGGACTATGGCTACACCTTC	CSVGMMDYGYTF
-	TRBV7-2	TRBD1	TRBJ2-1	TGTGCCAGCAGCCCCGGACAGGGCCTCTCCTACAATGAGCAGTTCTTC	CASSPGQGLSYNEQFF
-	TRBV29-1	-	TRBJ2-2	TGCAGCGTTGAACGCTTGAACACCGGGGAGCTGTTTTTT	CSVERLNTGELFF
-	TRBV6-6	TRBD2	TRBJ2-3	TGTGCCAGCACCTCCCTTACGGGAGGTAGCACAGATACGCAGTATTTT	CASTSLTGGSTDTQYF
-	TRBV5-4	TRBD2	TRBJ2-2	TGTGCCAGCAGCCTGACTAGCGGGAACACCGGGGAGCTGTTTTTT	CASSLTSGNTGELFF
-	TRBV21-1	-	TRBJ2-1	TGTGCCAGCAGCAAGGGACTAGCGGGAGTTGATGAGCAGTTCTTC	CASSKGLAGVDEQFF
-	TRBV27	-	TRBJ2-3	TGTGCCAGCAGTTTATCGTGGAGAGCGGCTAGCACAGATACGCAGTATTTT	CASSLSWRAASTDTQYF
-	TRBV5-1	-	TRBJ2-5	TGCGCCAGCCGATTGGGCGCCCAAGAGACCCAGTACTTC	CASRLGAQETQYF
once	TRBV7-3	TRBD1	TRBJ2-3	TGTGCCAGCAGCTCCCGGACAGGGGGATCTAGCACAGATACGCAGTATTTT	CASSSRTGGSSTDTQYF
-	TRBV4-1	TRBD2	TRBJ2-2	TGCGCCAGCAGTCCGGGACTAGCGGGCCGCACCGGGGAGCTGTTTTTT	CASSPGLAGRTGELFF
-	TRBV28	-	TRBJ2-1	TGTGCCAGCAGTTTGGCACTAGTAGACGATGAGCAGTTCTTC	CASSLALVDDEQFF
once	TRBV28	TRBD1	TRBJ1-1	TGTGCCAGCGCCGGAGGAGGACAGGGGGGTAGGCAAGCTTTCTTT	CASAGGGQGGRQAFF
-	TRBV28	-	TRBJ1-2	TGTGCCAGCAGCACTCCCGGCGGGCTGGCTAACTATGGCTACACCTTC	CASSTPGGLANYGYTF
-	TRBV7-3	-	TRBJ2-5	TGTGCCAGCAGCTACCAACCGGGACAAGGACAAGAGACCCAGTACTTC	CASSYQPGQGQETQYF
-	TRBV6-1	-	TRBJ1-2	TGTGCCAGCAGCCTGGGTAGCCGAGCCTATGGCTACACCTTC	CASSLGSRAYGYTF
-	TRBV6-1	-	TRBJ1-5	TGTGCCAGCAGTGAAGTTTTAATGGTTAATCAGCCCCAGCATTTT	CASSEVLMVNQPQHF
-	TRBV9	-	TRBJ1-2	TGTGCCAGCAGCGTAGTAATAGGGAGTGGCTACACCTTC	CASSVVIGSGYTF
-	TRBV19	-	TRBJ2-7	TGTGCCAGTAGTATAGTAAGGGGGTCCTACGAGCAGTACTTC	CASSIVRGSYEQYF
few	TRBV30	-	TRBJ1-1	TGTGCCTGGAAGAGTCAGGTGAACACTGAAGCTTTCTTT	CAWKSQVNTEAFF
-	TRBV16	-	TRBJ2-3	TGTGCCAGCAGCCAATTAGCAGATACGCAGTATTTT	CASSQLADTQYF
-	TRBV15	-	TRBJ1-2	TGTGCCACCCGCCCCAGGGGCCGTGACTATGGCTACACCTTC	CATRPRGRDYGYTF
-	TRBV5-1	-	TRBJ2-7	TGCGCCAGCAGCCGTTCAGCGGATCCCTACGAGCAGTACTTC	CASSRSADPYEQYF
-	TRBV30	TRBD1	TRBJ1-4	TGTGCCTGGGGACGGACAGGGGGCGAAAAACTGTTTTTT	CAWGRTGGEKLFF
-	TRBV29-1	-	TRBJ2-7	TGCAGCGTTGGCAGCAGGGGAAGCTACGAGCAGTACTTC	CSVGSRGSYEQYF
-	TRBV6-1	-	TRBJ2-7	TGTGCCAGCAGTGTCCGGGACATCCCATACGAGCAGTACTTC	CASSVRDIPYEQYF
-	TRBV19	TRBD2	TRBJ2-5	TGTGCCAGTAGTCCACTAGCGGGAGTTGGTGCAGAGACCCAGTACTTC	CASSPLAGVGAETQYF
-	TRBV15	-	TRBJ2-3	TGTGCCACCGCTAGGGGATCTAACACAGATACGCAGTATTTT	CATARGSNTDTQYF
-	TRBV28	TRBD2	TRBJ2-7	TGTGCCAGCAGTTCGACCGGACTAGCGAGCTCAGAGCAGTACTTC	CASSSTGLASSEQYF
few	TRBV10-3	TRBD1	TRBJ1-1	TGTGCCATCAGACGGGACAGGGACACTGAAGCTTTCTTT	CAIRRDRDTEAFF